This T cell receptor beta chain appears in the sequencing data of a study of blood T cell repertoires in COVID-19. The wider study: COVID-19 samples collected from the United States, Italy and Spain covered acute and convalescent phases. The cDNA or gDNA used as material had been derived from T cells, B-cell-depleted T cells, or PBMCs.

The assay was immunoSEQ multiplex PCR, and TCRdb's table has in-frame clones only and misses some. The sample comprises more than 450,000 clones, about nine tenths of which are singletons, and roughly 0.72% rests with the top ten. V dropped 6 bases and J dropped 3 bases, with 8 bases sitting between them. This CDR3 is built from 12 residues. CDR1 and CDR2 (germline): SNHLY, FYNNEI. The chain employs TRBV2 and TRBJ1-2; TRBD1 might be the D (5 bases). The sequencing input was PBMCs or T cells enriched from blood (not recorded which). The sequence was collected from a woman younger than 30 who had recovered from COVID-19. The CDR3 spells CASRDTHYGYTF. CDR3 coding DNA: TGTGCCAGCAGGGACACTCACTATGGCTACACCTTC.